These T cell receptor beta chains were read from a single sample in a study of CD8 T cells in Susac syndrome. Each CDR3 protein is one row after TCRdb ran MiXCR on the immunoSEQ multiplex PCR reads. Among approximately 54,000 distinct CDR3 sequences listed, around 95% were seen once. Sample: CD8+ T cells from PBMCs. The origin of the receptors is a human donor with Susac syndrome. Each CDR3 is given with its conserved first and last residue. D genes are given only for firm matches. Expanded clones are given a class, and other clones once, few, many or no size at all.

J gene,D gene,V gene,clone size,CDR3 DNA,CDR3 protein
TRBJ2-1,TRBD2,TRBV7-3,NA,TGTGCCAGCAGCTTAATAGCGGGGTTCTACAATGAGCAGTTCTTC,CASSLIAGFYNEQFF
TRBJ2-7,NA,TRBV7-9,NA,TGTGCCAGCAGCTCAGCTCAGGGCCGTTTTCGATTC,CASSSAQGRFRF
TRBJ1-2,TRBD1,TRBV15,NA,TGTGCCACCAGCGCACAGGGGAGGAACTATGGCTACACCTTC,CATSAQGRNYGYTF
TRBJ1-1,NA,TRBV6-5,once,TGTGCCAGCAGTTACGGGACCTCGGACACTGAAGCTTTCTTT,CASSYGTSDTEAFF
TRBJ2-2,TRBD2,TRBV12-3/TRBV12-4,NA,TGTGCCAGCAACCTAGCGGGGCTCACCGGGGAGCTGTTTTTT,CASNLAGLTGELFF
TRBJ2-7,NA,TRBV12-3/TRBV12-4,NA,TGTGCCAGCAGTCCTAGCTCCTACGAGCAGTACTTC,CASSPSSYEQYF
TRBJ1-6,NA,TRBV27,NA,TGTGCCAGCAGTTCCCACGGGGCTGGGTCACCCCTCCACTTT,CASSSHGAGSPLHF
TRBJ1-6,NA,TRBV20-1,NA,TGCAGTGTCGGAGCGGCTTATCCCCTCCACTTT,CSVGAAYPLHF
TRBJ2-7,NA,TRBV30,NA,TGTGCCTGGAGTGTAGGGTCCACCTACGAGCAGTACTTC,CAWSVGSTYEQYF
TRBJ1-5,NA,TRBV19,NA,TGTGCCAGTAGTTTTTGGTTAAATCAGCCCCAGCATTTT,CASSFWLNQPQHF
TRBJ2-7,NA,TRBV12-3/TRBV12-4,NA,TGTGCCAGCAGCCTCCGGGACAAGGACGACGAGCAGTACTTC,CASSLRDKDDEQYF
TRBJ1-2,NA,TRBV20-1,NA,TGCAGTGCTAGAGATGAGGGGGGAAGTGGCTACACCTTC,CSARDEGGSGYTF
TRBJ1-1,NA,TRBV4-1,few,TGCGCCAGCAGCCAAGAGACAGACACTGAAGCTTTCTTT,CASSQETDTEAFF
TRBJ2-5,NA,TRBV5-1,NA,TGCGCCAGCAGCTTGGTTCCCCAGGGAACGCAAGAGACCCAGTACTTC,CASSLVPQGTQETQYF
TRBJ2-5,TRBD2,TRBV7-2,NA,TGTGCCAGCAGCACACTGTCGGGGGGGCCGGGGGAGACCCAGTACTTC,CASSTLSGGPGETQYF
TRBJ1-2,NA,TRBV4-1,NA,TGCGCCAGCAGACCGACAGTAAACTATGGCTACACCTTC,CASRPTVNYGYTF
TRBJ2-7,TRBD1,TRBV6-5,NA,TGTGCCATCAGTATATGGACAGGAGCCTACGAGCAGTACTTC,CAISIWTGAYEQYF
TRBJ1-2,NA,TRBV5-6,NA,TGTGCCAGCAGCGGAACACCCGGGACATCCCGAGGCTACACCTTC,CASSGTPGTSRGYTF
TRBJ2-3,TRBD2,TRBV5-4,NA,TGTGCCAGCAGCTTAGCGGGGTCCTCGGGAGATACGCAGTATTTT,CASSLAGSSGDTQYF
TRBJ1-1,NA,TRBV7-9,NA,TGTGCCAGCAGCTTGGCCGACAGGGAAGCTTTCTTT,CASSLADREAFF
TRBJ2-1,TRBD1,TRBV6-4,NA,TGTGCCAGCAGTGATGGGGGACAGATGACACACAATGAGCAGTTCTTC,CASSDGGQMTHNEQFF
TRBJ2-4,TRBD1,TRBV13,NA,TGTGCCAGCAGCCGAGGACAGGGAATCTTAGCCAAAAACATTCAGTACTTC,CASSRGQGILAKNIQYF
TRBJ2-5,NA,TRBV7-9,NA,TGTGCCAGCAGCTCCGACAGGTTACAAGAGACCCAGTACTTC,CASSSDRLQETQYF
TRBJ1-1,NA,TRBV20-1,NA,TGCAGTGCTAGATTACGAGACACTGAAGCTTTCTTT,CSARLRDTEAFF
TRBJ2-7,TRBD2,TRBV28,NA,TGTGCCAGCAGACCCCCCGGGACTACGACCTACGAGCAGTACTTC,CASRPPGTTTYEQYF
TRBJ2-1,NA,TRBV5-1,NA,TGCGCCAGCACGGAAGGGCATGAGCAGTTCTTC,CASTEGHEQFF
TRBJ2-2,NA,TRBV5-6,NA,TGTGCCAGCAGCTTGGAAACTTCGAACACCGGGGAGCTGTTTTTT,CASSLETSNTGELFF
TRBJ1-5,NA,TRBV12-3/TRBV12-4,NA,TGTGCCAGCAGTCCCGGACGGGCAAATCAGCCCCAGCATTTT,CASSPGRANQPQHF
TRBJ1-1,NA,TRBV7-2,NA,TGTGCCAGCAGCATGAATTCGGGGGGAGGGACTGAAGCTTTCTTT,CASSMNSGGGTEAFF
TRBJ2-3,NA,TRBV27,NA,TGTGCCAGCAGTTTATCTCCTTTAACAGATACGCAGTATTTT,CASSLSPLTDTQYF
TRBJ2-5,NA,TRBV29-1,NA,TGCAGCGTTGACACTAGGGGGGGGCAAGAGACCCAGTACTTC,CSVDTRGGQETQYF
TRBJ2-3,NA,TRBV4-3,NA,TGCGCCAGCAGCCAAGACCTAGCGTCGGGGAGCACAGATACGCAGTATTTT,CASSQDLASGSTDTQYF
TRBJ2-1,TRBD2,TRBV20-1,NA,TGCAGTGCTAGAGATCCGGGGGGGTACAATGAGCAGTTCTTC,CSARDPGGYNEQFF
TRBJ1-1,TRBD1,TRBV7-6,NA,TGTGCCAGCAGTTTACCAGGGGGATCCATGAACACTGAAGCTTTCTTT,CASSLPGGSMNTEAFF
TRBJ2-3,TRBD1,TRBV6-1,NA,TGTGCCAGCACCCACGGGGACAGGCCGGTTCGCGATACGCAGTATTTT,CASTHGDRPVRDTQYF
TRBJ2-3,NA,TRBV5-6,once,TGTGCCAGCAGCTCCCGCGGTCGTACGCAGTATTTT,CASSSRGRTQYF
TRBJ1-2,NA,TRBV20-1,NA,TGCAGTGCTAGAGTGGATCCAGACCTCTCTGGCTACACCTTC,CSARVDPDLSGYTF
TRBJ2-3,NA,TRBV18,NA,TGTGCCAGCTCACCAGAACAGAACACAGATACGCAGTATTTT,CASSPEQNTDTQYF
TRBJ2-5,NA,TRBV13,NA,TGTGCCAGCAGCTCCCGACAGGAAGAGACCCAGTACTTC,CASSSRQEETQYF
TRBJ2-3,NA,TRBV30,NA,TGTGCCTGGAGCGATGGCCTTCGGAGGGCAGATACGCAGTATTTT,CAWSDGLRRADTQYF
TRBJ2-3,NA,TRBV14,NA,TGTGCCAGCGGTGCTAGCGGCACAGATACGCAGTATTTT,CASGASGTDTQYF
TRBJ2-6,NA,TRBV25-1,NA,TGTGCCAGCAGTCCAGGGGCTGGGGCCAACGTCCTGACTTTC,CASSPGAGANVLTF
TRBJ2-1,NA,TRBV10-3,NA,TGTGCCATCAGTCCGGTCGAACTAGCCGGAGTATTCGATGAGCAGTTCTTC,CAISPVELAGVFDEQFF
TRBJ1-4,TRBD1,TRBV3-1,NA,TGTGCCAGCAGCCTTCGGACAGGGGTGGAAAAACTGTTTTTT,CASSLRTGVEKLFF
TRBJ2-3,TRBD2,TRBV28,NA,TGTGCCAGCAGTTTCCGTACTAGCGGGGGGGCCTATACGCAGTATTTT,CASSFRTSGGAYTQYF
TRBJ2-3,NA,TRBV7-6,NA,TGTGCCAGCAGCTTAGAGGTCGTCACTAGCACAGATACGCAGTATTTT,CASSLEVVTSTDTQYF
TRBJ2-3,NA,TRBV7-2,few,TGTGCCAGCAGCTTTGGGGATACGCAGTATTTT,CASSFGDTQYF
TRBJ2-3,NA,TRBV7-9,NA,TGTGCCAGCAGCTTAGTGGGGGTCGATCCAGATACGCAGTATTTT,CASSLVGVDPDTQYF
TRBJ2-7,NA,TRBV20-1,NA,TGCAGTGCTATGTGGTTGGGCGCGGCGACGACAGAACCCTACGAGCAGTACTTC,CSAMWLGAATTEPYEQYF
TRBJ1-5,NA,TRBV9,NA,TGTGCCAGCAGCGCCGGGGATAGCAATCAGCCCCAGCATTTT,CASSAGDSNQPQHF
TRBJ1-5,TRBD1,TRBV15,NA,TGTGCCACCAGCAGAGAGGGGACAGAATATCAGCCCCAGCATTTT,CATSREGTEYQPQHF
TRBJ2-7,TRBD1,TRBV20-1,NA,TGCAGTGCCTTCGACAGGGCTACCTACGAGCAGTACTTC,CSAFDRATYEQYF
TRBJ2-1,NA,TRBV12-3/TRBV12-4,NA,TGTGCCAGCAGTACCCTGAAAACACCCCACCTCTACAATGAGCAGTTCTTC,CASSTLKTPHLYNEQFF
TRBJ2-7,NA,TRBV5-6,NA,TGTGCCAGCACCGCCGGGAGCTCCTACGAGCAGTACTTC,CASTAGSSYEQYF
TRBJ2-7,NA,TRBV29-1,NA,TGCAGCGTTGCTCCCGGGACGGACGCCTACGAGCAGTACTTC,CSVAPGTDAYEQYF
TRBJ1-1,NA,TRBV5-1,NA,TGCGCCAGCAGCTCGTCCTTAAAGAACACTGAAGCTTTCTTT,CASSSSLKNTEAFF
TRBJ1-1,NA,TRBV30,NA,TGTGCCTGGGGATGGACCGTGAACACTGAAGCTTTCTTT,CAWGWTVNTEAFF
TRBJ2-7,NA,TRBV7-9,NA,TGTGCCAGCAGCCTAACCCATGGAGGGGGCAGGTCCTACGAGCAGTACTTC,CASSLTHGGGRSYEQYF
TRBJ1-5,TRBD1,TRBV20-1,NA,TGCAGTGCTAGAGACCCCGACAGGGTGGGTGCGCCCCAGCATTTT,CSARDPDRVGAPQHF